This TCR beta chain was identified during a study of memory CD4+ T cells and cytomegalovirus serostatus. Study-wide background: Of the healthy Belgian adults, 9 were CMV seropositive and approximately 25 seronegative. Broader study findings: Suggested: most of the CMV-linked TCR signature lies in CD4+ memory cells.

This clone was picked up a small number of times. The target antigen is unknown. Trimming took off 5 bases at V and 4 bases at J, with 18 bases between the two ends. Per germline, CDR1 LNHDA and CDR2 SQIVND (reference sequence). The CDR3 loop spans 16 amino acids. Single viable CD3+CD4+CD8-CD45RO+ cells were sorted as the memory CD4+ T cells. Original handling: After removing out-of-frame reads, around 2 million distinct TCRbeta sequences remained. The repertoire was sequenced with immunoSEQ multiplex PCR; TCRdb's copy has only in-frame clones and lacks some. V, J and clone size reflect that table, while D and trimming were determined from the DNA. This sample has tens of thousands of clones; about three quarters occur once, and the top ten carry around 0.63%.

Sequenced material: memory CD4+ T cells from blood. The V gene is TRBV19, the J gene TRBJ1-5; D is possibly TRBD1 (5 bases). This clonotype originated in an adult in good health and CMV-seronegative. Some clones in this sample may be carry-over from other donors' samples. CDR3 amino acids: CASSSFPGRGNQPQHF. CDR3 nucleotide sequence: TGTGCCAGTAGTTCGTTCCCGGGACGAGGGAATCAGCCCCAGCATTTT.